Each of the 13 T cell receptor beta chains below was sequenced from the same sample in a study of T cells expressing NK-cell markers. TCRdb reanalyzed the 5' RACE reads, giving one entry per CDR3 protein sequence and no DNA. Here the sample table reports 350,000 to 400,000 distinct CDR3 sequences. The specimen was blood T cells: a sorted CD56 or NKG2C T cell subset, CD4+ or CD8+ T cells, or bulk PBMC T cells (not recorded which). Every receptor here comes from a woman between 45 and 60 years old in good health.

The chain is built from TRBV10-2 and TRBJ2-1; there is no DNA to check the TCRdb D call of TRBD2. This CDR3 has 12 amino acids. Germline V gives CDR1 WSHSY, CDR2 SAAADI. The CDR3 region is CASSDGLDEQFF.

The gene calls are TRBV21-1 and TRBJ1-5; the TCRdb D gene call, TRBD1, has no DNA to confirm it. TRBV21-1 has pseudogene status. The CDR3 extends over 15 amino acids. The CDR3 protein is CASSKSRDSNQPQHF.

The chain links TRBV7-2 to TRBJ2-4; TCRdb lists TRBD2, though no DNA is available to test this call. Germline CDR1 and CDR2: SGHTA and FQGNSA. The CDR3 has 17 residues. The CDR3 region is CASSGGTSGSAKNIQYF.

The CDR3 sequence: CASSPSEVRNTEAFF. This rearrangement joins TRBV5-1 to TRBJ1-1. Germline lookup yields CDR1 SGHRS and CDR2 YFSETQ. The CDR3 length is 15 residues.

This chain links TRBV6-5 with TRBJ2-1; TCRdb gives TRBD2 as the D gene, but with no DNA this cannot be confirmed. From germline, CDR1 is MNHEY and CDR2 SVGAGI. The CDR3 is made up of 12 amino acids. CDR3 loop: CASSYVGGEQFF.

V usage is TRBV20-1 and J usage is TRBJ2-1; TCRdb selects TRBD2, and the lack of DNA leaves this call unchecked. Germline V gives CDR1 DFQATT, CDR2 SNEGSKA (reference sequence). The CDR3 runs 16 residues. CDR3: CSARGLAGGPGNEQFF.

This chain uses TRBV20-1 with TRBJ2-5; the D call of TRBD2 rests on TCRdb alone, since no DNA is present to check it. Germline V gives CDR1 DFQATT, CDR2 SNEGSKA (reference sequence). This CDR3 comprises 12 residues. The CDR3 loop reads CSAAGGLKTQYF.

The V call is TRBV5-5, the J call TRBJ2-3. In germline, CDR1 is SGHKS, CDR2 YYEKEE (reference sequence). This CDR3 is built from 13 residues. CDR3 residues: CASSLEFTDTQYF.

The V gene is TRBV20-1, the J gene TRBJ2-7; TCRdb gives TRBD1 as the D gene, but with no DNA this cannot be confirmed. CDR1 is DFQATT, CDR2 SNEGSKA, per germline (reference sequence). This CDR3 is built from 13 residues. This CDR3 reads CSAFTGDNYEQYF.

V is TRBV7-2 and J is TRBJ2-1; there is no DNA to check the TCRdb D call of TRBD2. Per the germline V gene, CDR1 is SGHTA and CDR2 is FQGNSA. This CDR3 comprises 15 residues. CDR3 loop: CASSLASGNYNEQFF. Drawing the rest from reference TRBV7-2 and TRBJ2-1, the complete variable domain is GAGVSQSPSNKVTEKGKDVELRCDPISGHTALYWYRQSLGQGLEFLIYFQGNSAPDKSGLPSDRFSAERTGGSVSTLTIQRTQQEDSAVYLCASSLASGNYNEQFFGPGTRLTVL.

V is TRBV6-1 and J is TRBJ2-1; TCRdb lists TRBD1, though no DNA is available to test this call. CDR3 size: 16 residues. In germline, CDR1 is MNHNS, CDR2 SASEGT. The CDR3 sequence: CASSEVIAGQYNEQFF.

This chain links TRBV18 with TRBJ2-3; TCRdb designates TRBD2, a call that cannot be tested without DNA. Germline CDR1 is KGHSH and CDR2 is LQKENI. This CDR3 spans 17 amino acids. CDR3 residues: CASSPFGLAATTDTQYF. Full variable domain (outside the CDR3, taken from reference TRBV18 and TRBJ2-3): NAGVMQNPRHLVRRRGQEARLRCSPMKGHSHVYWYRQLPEEGLKFMVYLQKENIIDESGMPKERFSAEFPKEGPSILRIQQVVRGDSAAYFCASSPFGLAATTDTQYFGPGTRLTVL.

The rearrangement links TRBV10-3 to TRBJ2-1; TCRdb lists TRBD2, though no DNA is available to test this call. The CDR3 is made up of 13 amino acids. Germline V gives CDR1 ENHRY, CDR2 SYGVKD. The CDR3 spells CAISRGLYNEQFF.